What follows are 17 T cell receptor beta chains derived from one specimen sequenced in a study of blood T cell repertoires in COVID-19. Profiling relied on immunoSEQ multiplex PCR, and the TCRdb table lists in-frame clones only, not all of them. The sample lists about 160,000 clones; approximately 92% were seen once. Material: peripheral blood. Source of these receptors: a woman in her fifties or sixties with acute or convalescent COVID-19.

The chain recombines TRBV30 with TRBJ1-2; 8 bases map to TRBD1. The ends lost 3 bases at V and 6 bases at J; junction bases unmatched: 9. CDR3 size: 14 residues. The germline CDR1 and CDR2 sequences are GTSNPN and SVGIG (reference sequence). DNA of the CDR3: TGTGCCTGGAGCCCAGGACAGGGAAGAAATGGCTACACCTTC. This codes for CAWSPGQGRNGYTF.

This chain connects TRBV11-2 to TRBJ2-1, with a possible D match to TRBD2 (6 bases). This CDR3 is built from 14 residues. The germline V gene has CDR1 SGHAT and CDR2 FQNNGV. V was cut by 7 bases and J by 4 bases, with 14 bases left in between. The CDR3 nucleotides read TGTGCCAGCAACGGCGGGGCTAATTACAATGAGCAGTTCTTC. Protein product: CASNGGANYNEQFF.

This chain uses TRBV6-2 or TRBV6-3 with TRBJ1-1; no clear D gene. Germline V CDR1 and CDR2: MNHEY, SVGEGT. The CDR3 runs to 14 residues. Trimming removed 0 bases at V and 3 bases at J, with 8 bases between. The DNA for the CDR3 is TGTGCCAGCAGTTACTCATTCGGGGACACTGAAGCTTTCTTT. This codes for CASSYSFGDTEAFF.

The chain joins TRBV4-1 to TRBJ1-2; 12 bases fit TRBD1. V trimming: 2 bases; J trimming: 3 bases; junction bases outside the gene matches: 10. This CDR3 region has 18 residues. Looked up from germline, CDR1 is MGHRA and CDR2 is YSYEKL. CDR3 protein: CASSQLGQGARPDYGYTF. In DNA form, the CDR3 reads TGCGCCAGCAGCCAACTGGGACAGGGGGCGCGTCCTGACTATGGCTACACCTTC.

The CDR3: CASSPWGRATQETQYF. In nucleotides, the CDR3 is TGTGCCAGCAGCCCTTGGGGGCGGGCTACGCAAGAGACCCAGTACTTC. The rearrangement uses TRBV7-2 and TRBJ2-5, with TRBD1 as a possible D gene (6 bases). The germline V gene encodes CDR1 SGHTA and CDR2 FQGNSA. V was pared by 5 bases and J by 2 bases, with 18 bases between. CDR3 length: 16 amino acids.

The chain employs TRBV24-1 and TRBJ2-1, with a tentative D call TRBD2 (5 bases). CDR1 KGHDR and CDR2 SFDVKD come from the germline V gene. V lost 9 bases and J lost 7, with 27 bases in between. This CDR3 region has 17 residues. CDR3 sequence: CATPRRPGRPDWNEQFF. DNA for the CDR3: TGTGCCACCCCTCGCCGCCCCGGAAGGCCGGACTGGAATGAGCAGTTCTTC.

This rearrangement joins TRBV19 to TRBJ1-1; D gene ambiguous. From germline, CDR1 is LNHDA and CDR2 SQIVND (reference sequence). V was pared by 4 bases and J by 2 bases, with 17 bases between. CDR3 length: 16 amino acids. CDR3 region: CASSRALQALNTEAFF. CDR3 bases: TGTGCCAGTAGTAGGGCCCTTCAGGCGTTAAACACTGAAGCTTTCTTT.

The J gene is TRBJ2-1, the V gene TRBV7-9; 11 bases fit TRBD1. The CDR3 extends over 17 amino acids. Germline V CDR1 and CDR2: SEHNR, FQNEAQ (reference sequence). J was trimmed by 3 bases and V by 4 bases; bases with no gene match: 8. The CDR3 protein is CASSSPIGTGGYNEQFF. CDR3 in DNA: TGTGCCAGCAGCTCGCCAATAGGGACAGGGGGCTACAATGAGCAGTTCTTC.

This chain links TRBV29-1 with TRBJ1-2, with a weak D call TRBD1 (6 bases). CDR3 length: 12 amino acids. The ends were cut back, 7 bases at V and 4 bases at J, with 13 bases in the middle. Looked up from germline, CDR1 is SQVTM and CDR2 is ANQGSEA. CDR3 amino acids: CSATGALYGYTF. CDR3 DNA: TGCAGCGCGACAGGAGCCCTCTATGGCTACACCTTC. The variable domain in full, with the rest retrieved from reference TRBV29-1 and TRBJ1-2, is SAVISQKPSRDICQRGTSLTIQCQVDSQVTMMFWYRQQPGQSLTLIATANQGSEATYESGFVIDKFPISRPNLTFSTLTVSNMSPEDSSIYLCSATGALYGYTFGSGTRLTVV.

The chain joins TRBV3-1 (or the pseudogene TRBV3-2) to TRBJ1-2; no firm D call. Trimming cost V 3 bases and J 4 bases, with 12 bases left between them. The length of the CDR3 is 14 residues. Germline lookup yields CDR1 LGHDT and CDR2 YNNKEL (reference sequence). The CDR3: CASSHGGPIYGYTF. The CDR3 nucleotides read TGTGCCAGCAGCCACGGAGGACCAATCTATGGCTACACCTTC.

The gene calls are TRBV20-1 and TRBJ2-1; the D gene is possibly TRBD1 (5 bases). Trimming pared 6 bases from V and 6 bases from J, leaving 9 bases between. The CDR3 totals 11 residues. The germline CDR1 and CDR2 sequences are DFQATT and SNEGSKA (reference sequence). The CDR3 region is CSAQGANEQFF. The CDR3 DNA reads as TGCAGTGCCCAGGGTGCCAATGAGCAGTTCTTC.

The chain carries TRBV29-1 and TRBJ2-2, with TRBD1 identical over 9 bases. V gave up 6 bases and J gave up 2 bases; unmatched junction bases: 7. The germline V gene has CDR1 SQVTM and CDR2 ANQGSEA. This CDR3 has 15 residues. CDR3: CSVRKGQGNTGELFF. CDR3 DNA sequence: TGCAGCGTCAGGAAGGGACAGGGAAACACCGGGGAGCTGTTTTTT.

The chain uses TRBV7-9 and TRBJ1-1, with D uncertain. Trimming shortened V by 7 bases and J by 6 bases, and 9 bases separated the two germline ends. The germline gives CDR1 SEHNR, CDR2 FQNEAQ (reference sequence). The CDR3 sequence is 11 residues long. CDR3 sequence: CASTRFAEAFF. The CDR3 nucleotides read TGTGCCAGCACCCGGTTCGCTGAAGCTTTCTTT.

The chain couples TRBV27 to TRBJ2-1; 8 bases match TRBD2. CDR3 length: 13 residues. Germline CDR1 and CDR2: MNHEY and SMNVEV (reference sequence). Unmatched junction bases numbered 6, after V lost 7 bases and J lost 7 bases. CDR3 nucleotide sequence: TGTGCCAGCAAACGGGAGGGCCAGAATGAGCAGTTCTTC. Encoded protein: CASKREGQNEQFF.

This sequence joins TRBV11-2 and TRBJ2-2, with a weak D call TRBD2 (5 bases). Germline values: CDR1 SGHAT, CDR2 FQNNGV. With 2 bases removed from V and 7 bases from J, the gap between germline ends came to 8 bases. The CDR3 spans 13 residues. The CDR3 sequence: CASSLTGNGELFF. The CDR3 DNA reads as TGTGCCAGCAGCTTAACGGGAAACGGGGAGCTGTTTTTT. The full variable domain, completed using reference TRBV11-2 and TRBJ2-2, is EAGVAQSPRYKIIEKRQSVAFWCNPISGHATLYWYQQILGQGPKLLIQFQNNGVVDDSQLPKDRFSAERLKGVDSTLKIQPAKLEDSAVYLCASSLTGNGELFFGEGSRLTVL.

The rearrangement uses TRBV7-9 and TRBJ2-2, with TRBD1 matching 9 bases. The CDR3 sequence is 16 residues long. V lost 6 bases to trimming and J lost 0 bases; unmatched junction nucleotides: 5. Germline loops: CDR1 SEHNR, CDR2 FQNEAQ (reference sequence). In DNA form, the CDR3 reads TGTGCCAGCAGACCCACAGGGGGCGCGAACACCGGGGAGCTGTTTTTT. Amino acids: CASRPTGGANTGELFF. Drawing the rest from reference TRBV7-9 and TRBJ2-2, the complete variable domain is DTGVSQNPRHKITKRGQNVTFRCDPISEHNRLYWYRQTLGQGPEFLTYFQNEAQLEKSRLLSDRFSAERPKGSFSTLEIQRTEQGDSAMYLCASRPTGGANTGELFFGEGSRLTVL.

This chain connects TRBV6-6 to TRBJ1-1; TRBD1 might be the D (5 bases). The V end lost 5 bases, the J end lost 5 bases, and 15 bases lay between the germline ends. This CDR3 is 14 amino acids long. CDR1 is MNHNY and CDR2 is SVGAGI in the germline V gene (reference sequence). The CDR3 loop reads CASSLTVGPTEAFF. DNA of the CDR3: TGTGCCAGCAGTCTAACCGTGGGGCCTACTGAAGCTTTCTTT.